Sequencing of this T cell receptor (beta chain) was carried out in a study of blood T cell repertoires in COVID-19. Profiling relied on immunoSEQ multiplex PCR, and the TCRdb table lists in-frame clones only, not all of them. The sample holds 200,000 to 250,000 clones; around 89% are singletons and the top ten take less than 3.5%. The germline gives CDR1 KGHDR, CDR2 SFDVKD. The CDR3 totals 14 residues. V shed 6 bases, J shed 6 bases, and the junction held 7 bases outside the gene matches. Material for sequencing was peripheral blood. J is TRBJ1-5 and V is TRBV24-1; 7 positions match TRBD1. This receptor was obtained from a man aged 25 to 40 with COVID-19, enrolled during active disease. CDR3 DNA sequence: TGTGCCACCAGTAACAGGGGCGCAGGTCAGCCCCAGCATTTT. It translates to CATSNRGAGQPQHF.